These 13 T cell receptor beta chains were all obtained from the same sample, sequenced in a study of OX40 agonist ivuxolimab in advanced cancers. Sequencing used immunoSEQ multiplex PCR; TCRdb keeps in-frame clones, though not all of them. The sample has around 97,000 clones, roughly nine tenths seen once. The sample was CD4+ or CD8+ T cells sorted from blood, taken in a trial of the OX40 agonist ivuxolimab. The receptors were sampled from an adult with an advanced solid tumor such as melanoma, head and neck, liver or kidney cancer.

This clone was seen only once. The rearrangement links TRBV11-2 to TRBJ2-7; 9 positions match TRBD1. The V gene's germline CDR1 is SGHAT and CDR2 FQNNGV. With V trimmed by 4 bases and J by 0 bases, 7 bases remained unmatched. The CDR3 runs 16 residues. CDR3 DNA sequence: TGTGCCAGCAGCTCTGGGGGGACAGGGAGCTCCTACGAGCAGTACTTC. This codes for CASSSGGTGSSYEQYF.

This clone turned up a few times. Here the CDR3 DNA reads TGCGCCAGCAGTCTTGGGCACAGGGGTGGTGGCTACACCTTC. Residues: CASSLGHRGGGYTF. The rearrangement links TRBV5-1 to TRBJ1-2; 7 nucleotides line up with TRBD1. The germline gives CDR1 SGHRS, CDR2 YFSETQ. This CDR3 comprises 14 residues. V shed 5 bases, J shed 7 bases, and the junction held 11 bases outside the gene matches.

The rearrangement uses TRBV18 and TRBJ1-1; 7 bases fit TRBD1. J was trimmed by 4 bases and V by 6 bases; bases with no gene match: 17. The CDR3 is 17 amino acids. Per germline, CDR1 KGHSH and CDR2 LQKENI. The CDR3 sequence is CASSQRPNRGAFTEAFF. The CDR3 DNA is TGTGCCAGCTCTCAACGACCTAACAGGGGAGCGTTCACTGAAGCTTTCTTT.

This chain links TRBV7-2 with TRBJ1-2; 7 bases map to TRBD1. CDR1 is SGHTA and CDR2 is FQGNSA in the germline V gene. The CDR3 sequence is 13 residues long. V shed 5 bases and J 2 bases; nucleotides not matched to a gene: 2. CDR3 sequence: CASSQTGNYGYTF. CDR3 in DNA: TGTGCCAGCAGCCAGACAGGGAACTATGGCTACACCTTC.

CDR3: CASSLVARGETQYF. In DNA, the CDR3 is TGTGCCAGCAGCTTAGTCGCTCGTGGAGAGACCCAGTACTTC. The rearrangement joins TRBV11-2 to TRBJ2-5; D gene ambiguous. V was shortened by 1 base and J by 4 bases, with 10 bases between the two germline ends. Germline V gene data show CDR1 as SGHAT and CDR2 as FQNNGV. The CDR3 has 14 amino acids.

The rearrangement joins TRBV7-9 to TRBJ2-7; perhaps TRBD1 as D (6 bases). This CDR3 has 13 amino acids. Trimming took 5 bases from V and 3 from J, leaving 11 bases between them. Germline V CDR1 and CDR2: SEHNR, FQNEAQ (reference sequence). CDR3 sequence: CASSRDTNYEQYF. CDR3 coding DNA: TGTGCCAGCAGCCGGGACACTAACTACGAGCAGTACTTC.

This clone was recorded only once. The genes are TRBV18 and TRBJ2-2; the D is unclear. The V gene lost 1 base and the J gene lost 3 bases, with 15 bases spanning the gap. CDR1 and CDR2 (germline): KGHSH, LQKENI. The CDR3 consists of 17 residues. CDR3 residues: CASSPRGPSADTGELFF. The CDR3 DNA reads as TGTGCCAGCTCACCACGGGGTCCCTCGGCGGACACCGGGGAGCTGTTTTTT. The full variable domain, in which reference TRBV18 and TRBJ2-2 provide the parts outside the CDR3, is NAGVMQNPRHLVRRRGQEARLRCSPMKGHSHVYWYRQLPEEGLKFMVYLQKENIIDESGMPKERFSAEFPKEGPSILRIQQVVRGDSAAYFCASSPRGPSADTGELFFGEGSRLTVL.

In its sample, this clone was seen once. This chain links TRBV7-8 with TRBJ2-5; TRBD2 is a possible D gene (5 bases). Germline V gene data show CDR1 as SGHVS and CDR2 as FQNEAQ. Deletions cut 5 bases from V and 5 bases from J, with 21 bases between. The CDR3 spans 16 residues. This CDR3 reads CASSPYSGPRVETQYF. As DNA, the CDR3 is TGTGCCAGCAGCCCATACTCCGGGCCGAGGGTGGAGACCCAGTACTTC.

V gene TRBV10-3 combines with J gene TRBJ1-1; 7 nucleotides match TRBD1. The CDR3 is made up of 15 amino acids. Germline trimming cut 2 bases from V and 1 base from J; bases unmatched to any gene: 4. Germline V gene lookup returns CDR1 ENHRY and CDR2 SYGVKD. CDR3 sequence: CAISELGGPNTEAFF. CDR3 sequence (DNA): TGTGCCATCAGTGAGCTAGGGGGCCCGAACACTGAAGCTTTCTTT.

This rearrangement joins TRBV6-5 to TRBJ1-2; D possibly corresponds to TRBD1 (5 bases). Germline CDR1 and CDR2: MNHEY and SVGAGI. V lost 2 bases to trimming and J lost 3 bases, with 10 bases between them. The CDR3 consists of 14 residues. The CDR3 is CASSYGRVDYGYTF. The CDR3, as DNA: TGTGCCAGCAGTTACGGCAGGGTGGACTATGGCTACACCTTC.

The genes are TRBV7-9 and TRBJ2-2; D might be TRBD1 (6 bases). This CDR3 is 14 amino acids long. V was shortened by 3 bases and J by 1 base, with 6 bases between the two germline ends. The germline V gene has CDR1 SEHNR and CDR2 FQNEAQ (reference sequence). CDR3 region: CASSLDRNTGELFF. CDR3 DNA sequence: TGTGCCAGCAGCTTGGACAGGAACACCGGGGAGCTGTTTTTT. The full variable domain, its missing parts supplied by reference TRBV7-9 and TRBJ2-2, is DTGVSQNPRHKITKRGQNVTFRCDPISEHNRLYWYRQTLGQGPEFLTYFQNEAQLEKSRLLSDRFSAERPKGSFSTLEIQRTEQGDSAMYLCASSLDRNTGELFFGEGSRLTVL.

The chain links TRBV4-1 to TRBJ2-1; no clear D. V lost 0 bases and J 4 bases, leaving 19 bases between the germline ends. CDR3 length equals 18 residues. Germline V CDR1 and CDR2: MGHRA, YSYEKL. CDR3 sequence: CASSQDSGGSTIYNEQFF. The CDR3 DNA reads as TGCGCCAGCAGCCAAGATTCGGGCGGTTCTACTATATACAATGAGCAGTTCTTC.

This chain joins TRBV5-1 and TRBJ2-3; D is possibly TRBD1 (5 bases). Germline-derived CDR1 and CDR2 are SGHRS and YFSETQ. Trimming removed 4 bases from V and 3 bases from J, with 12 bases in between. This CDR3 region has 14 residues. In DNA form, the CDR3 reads TGCGCCAGCAGCCTCGGACAAAATACAGATACGCAGTATTTT. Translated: CASSLGQNTDTQYF. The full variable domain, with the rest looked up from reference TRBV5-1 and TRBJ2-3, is KAGVTQTPRYLIKTRGQQVTLSCSPISGHRSVSWYQQTPGQGLQFLFEYFSETQRNKGNFPGRFSGRQFSNSRSEMNVSTLELGDSALYLCASSLGQNTDTQYFGPGTRLTVL.